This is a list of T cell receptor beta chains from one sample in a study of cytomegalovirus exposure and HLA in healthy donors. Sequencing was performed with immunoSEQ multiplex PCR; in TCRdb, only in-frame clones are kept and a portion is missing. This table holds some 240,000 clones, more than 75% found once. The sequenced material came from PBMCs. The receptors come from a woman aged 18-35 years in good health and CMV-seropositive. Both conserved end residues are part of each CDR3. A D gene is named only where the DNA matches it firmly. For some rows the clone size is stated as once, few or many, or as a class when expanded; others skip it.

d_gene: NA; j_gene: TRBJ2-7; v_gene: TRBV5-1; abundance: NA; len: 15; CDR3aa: CASSSAVGVPYEQYF; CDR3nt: TGCGCCAGCAGCTCCGCTGTGGGAGTACCCTACGAGCAGTACTTC
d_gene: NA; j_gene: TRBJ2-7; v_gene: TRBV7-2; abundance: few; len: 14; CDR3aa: CASSLALASYEQYF; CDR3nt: TGTGCCAGCAGCTTAGCCCTAGCTTCCTACGAGCAGTACTTC
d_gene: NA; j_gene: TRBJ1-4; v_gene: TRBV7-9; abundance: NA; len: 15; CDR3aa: CASSLAGGANEKLFF; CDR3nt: TGTGCCAGCAGCTTAGCCGGGGGTGCTAATGAAAAACTGTTTTTT
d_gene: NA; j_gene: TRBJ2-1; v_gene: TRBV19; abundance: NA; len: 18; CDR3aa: CASSIVLSGSGAYNEQFF; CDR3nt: TGTGCCAGTAGTATAGTCCTTTCTGGTAGCGGTGCCTACAATGAGCAGTTCTTC
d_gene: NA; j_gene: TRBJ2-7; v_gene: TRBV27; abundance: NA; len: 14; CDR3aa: CASSLYRASYEQYF; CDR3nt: TGTGCCAGCAGTTTGTACAGGGCGTCCTACGAGCAGTACTTC
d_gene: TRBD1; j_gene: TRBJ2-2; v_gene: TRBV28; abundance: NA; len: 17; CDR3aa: CASSSIPGQGPTGELFF; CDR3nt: TGTGCCAGCAGTTCGATCCCGGGACAGGGTCCCACCGGGGAGCTGTTTTTT
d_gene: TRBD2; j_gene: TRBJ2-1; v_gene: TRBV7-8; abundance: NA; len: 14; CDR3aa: CASSFDAAGHEQFF; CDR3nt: TGTGCCAGCAGCTTCGATGCAGCGGGACATGAGCAGTTCTTC
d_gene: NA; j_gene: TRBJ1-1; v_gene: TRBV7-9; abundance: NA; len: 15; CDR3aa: CASSSTDTLNTEAFF; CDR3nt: TGTGCCAGCAGCTCAACGGACACCCTGAACACTGAAGCTTTCTTT
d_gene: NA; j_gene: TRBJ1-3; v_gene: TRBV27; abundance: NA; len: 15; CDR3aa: CASSLSRERGNTIYF; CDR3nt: TGTGCCAGCAGTTTATCCCGGGAGCGTGGAAACACCATATATTTT
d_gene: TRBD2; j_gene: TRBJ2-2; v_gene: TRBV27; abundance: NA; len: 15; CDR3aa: CASSSSGTSSGELFF; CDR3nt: TGTGCCAGCAGTTCCTCCGGGACTAGTTCCGGGGAGCTGTTTTTT
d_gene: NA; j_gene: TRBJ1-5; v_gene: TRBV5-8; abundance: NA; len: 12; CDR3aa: CASSPGRQPQHF; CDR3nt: TGTGCCAGCAGCCCAGGGCGTCAGCCCCAGCATTTT
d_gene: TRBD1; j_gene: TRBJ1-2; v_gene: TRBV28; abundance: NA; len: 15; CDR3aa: CASSPRDRINYGYTF; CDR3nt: TGTGCCAGCTCTCCCCGGGACAGAATTAACTATGGCTACACCTTC
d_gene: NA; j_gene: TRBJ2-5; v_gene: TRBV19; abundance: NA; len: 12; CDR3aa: CASSPAWAPQYF; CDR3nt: TGTGCCAGTAGTCCCGCTTGGGCGCCCCAGTACTTC
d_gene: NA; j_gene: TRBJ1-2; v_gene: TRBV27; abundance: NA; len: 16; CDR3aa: CASSSYAGSTNYGYTF; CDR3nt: TGTGCCAGCAGTTCCTACGCAGGATCTACTAACTATGGCTACACCTTC
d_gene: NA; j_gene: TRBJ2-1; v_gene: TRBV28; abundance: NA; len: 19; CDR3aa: CASSIRQGKAGGSYNEQFF; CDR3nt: TGTGCCAGCAGTATCCGACAGGGGAAGGCGGGAGGGTCCTACAATGAGCAGTTCTTC
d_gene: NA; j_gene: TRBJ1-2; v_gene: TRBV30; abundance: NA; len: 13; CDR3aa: CAWRQGLDYGYTF; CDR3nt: TGTGCCTGGAGACAGGGCCTTGACTATGGCTACACCTTC
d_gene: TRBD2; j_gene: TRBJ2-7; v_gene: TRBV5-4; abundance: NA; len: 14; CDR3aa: CASSFFGRDVQQYF; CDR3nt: TGTGCCAGCAGCTTCTTTGGGAGGGACGTTCAGCAGTACTTC
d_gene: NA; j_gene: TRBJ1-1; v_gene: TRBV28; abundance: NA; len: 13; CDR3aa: CASSPYRTTEAFF; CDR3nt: TGTGCCAGCAGTCCATACAGGACCACTGAAGCTTTCTTT
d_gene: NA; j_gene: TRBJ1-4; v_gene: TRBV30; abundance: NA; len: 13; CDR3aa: CAWSTGVGEKLFF; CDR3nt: TGTGCCTGGAGTACGGGGGTTGGTGAAAAACTGTTTTTT
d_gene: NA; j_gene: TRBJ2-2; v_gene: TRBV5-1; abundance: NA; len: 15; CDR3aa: CASSLTSPNTGELFF; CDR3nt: TGCGCCAGCAGCTTGACTAGCCCGAACACCGGGGAGCTGTTTTTT
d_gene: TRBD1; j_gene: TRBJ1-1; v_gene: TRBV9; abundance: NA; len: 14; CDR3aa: CASSQGQRHTEAFF; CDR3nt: TGTGCCAGCAGCCAGGGACAGCGACACACTGAAGCTTTCTTT
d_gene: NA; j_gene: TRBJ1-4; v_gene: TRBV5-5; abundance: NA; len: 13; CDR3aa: CASSFESNEKLFF; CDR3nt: TGTGCCAGCAGCTTTGAGAGTAATGAAAAACTGTTTTTT
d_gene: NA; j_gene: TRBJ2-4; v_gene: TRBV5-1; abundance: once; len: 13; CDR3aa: CASSPLDRNIQYF; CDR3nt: TGCGCCAGCAGCCCTCTGGACAGAAACATTCAGTACTTC
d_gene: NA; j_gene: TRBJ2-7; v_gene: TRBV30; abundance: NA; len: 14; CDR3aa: CAWSVSLGFYEQYF; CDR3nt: TGTGCCTGGAGTGTAAGTCTTGGCTTCTACGAGCAGTACTTC
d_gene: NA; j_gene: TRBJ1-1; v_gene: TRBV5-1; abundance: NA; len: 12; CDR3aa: CASSLTGLEAFF; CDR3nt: TGCGCCAGCAGCTTGACAGGCTTGGAAGCTTTCTTT
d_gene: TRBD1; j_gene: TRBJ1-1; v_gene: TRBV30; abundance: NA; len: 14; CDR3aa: CAWSPTGGQFEAFF; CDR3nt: TGTGCCTGGAGTCCAACTGGGGGACAGTTTGAAGCTTTCTTT
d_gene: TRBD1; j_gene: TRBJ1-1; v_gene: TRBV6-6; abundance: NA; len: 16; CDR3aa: CASSRGGTGENTEAFF; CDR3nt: TGTGCCAGCAGCCGAGGGGGGACAGGGGAGAACACTGAAGCTTTCTTT
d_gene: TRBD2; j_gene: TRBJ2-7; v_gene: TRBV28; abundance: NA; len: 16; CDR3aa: CASSLTSGYFTYEQYF; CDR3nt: TGTGCCAGCAGTCTGACTAGCGGATATTTTACCTACGAGCAGTACTTC
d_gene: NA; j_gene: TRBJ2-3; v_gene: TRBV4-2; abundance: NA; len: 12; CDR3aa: CASSSRPDTQYF; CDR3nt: TGTGCCAGCAGCTCCCGTCCCGATACGCAGTATTTT
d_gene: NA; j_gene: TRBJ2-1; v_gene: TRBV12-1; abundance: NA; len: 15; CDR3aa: CASSFGLAGSNEQFF; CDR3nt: TGTGCCAGCAGCTTTGGACTAGCGGGAAGTAATGAGCAGTTCTTC
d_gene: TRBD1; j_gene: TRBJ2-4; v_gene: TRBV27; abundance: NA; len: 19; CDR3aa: CASRSIGTGAFRAKNIQYF; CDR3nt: TGTGCCAGCAGGTCGATAGGGACAGGGGCCTTCAGAGCCAAAAACATTCAGTACTTC
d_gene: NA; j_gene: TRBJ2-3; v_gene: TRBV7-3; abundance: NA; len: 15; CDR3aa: CASSLGGTSTDTQYF; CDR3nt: TGTGCCAGCAGCTTGGGCGGGACTAGCACAGATACGCAGTATTTT
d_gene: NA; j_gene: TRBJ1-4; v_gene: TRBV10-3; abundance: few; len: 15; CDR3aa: CAISESRGRSEKLFF; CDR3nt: TGTGCCATCAGTGAGTCGCGAGGGAGGAGTGAAAAACTGTTTTTT
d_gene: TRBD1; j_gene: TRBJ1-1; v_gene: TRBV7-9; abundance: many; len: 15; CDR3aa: CASSLGGTGAAEAFF; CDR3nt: TGTGCCAGCAGCTTAGGTGGTACAGGGGCAGCTGAAGCTTTCTTT
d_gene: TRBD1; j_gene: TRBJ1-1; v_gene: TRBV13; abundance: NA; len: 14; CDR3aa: CASSSGQGNTEAFF; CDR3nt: TGTGCCAGCAGCTCGGGACAGGGGAACACTGAAGCTTTCTTT
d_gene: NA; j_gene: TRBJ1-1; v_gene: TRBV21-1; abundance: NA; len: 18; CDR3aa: CASSKGHRGSALNTEAFF; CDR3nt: TGTGCCAGCAGCAAAGGACACAGGGGGTCAGCTTTGAACACTGAAGCTTTCTTT
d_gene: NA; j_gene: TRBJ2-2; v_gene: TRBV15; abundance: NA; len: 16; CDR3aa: CATSTTGGVYTGELFF; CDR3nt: TGTGCCACCAGCACGACAGGAGGAGTCTACACCGGGGAGCTGTTTTTT
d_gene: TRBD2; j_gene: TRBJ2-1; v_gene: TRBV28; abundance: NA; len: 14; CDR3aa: CASSSRREGLEQFF; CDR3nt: TGTGCCAGCAGTTCTAGGCGGGAGGGGCTTGAGCAGTTCTTC
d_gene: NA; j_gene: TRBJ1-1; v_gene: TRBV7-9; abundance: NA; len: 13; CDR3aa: CASSLNRDTEAFF; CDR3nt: TGTGCCAGCAGCTTGAACAGGGACACTGAAGCTTTCTTT
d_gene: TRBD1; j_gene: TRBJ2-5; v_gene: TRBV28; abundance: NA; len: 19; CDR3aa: CASSFGGRMGDRGQETQYF; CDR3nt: TGTGCCAGCAGTTTTGGGGGACGGATGGGAGACAGGGGACAAGAGACCCAGTACTTC
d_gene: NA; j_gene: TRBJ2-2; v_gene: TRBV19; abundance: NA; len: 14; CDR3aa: CASSPRTTTGELFF; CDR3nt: TGTGCCAGTAGCCCCCGGACAACAACCGGGGAGCTGTTTTTT
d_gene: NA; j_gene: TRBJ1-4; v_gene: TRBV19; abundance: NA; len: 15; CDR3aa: CASSMGVTGTYELFF; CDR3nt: TGTGCCAGTAGTATGGGAGTGACAGGTACTTATGAACTGTTTTTT
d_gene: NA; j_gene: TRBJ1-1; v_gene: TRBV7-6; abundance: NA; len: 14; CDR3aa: CASRTGREDTEAFF; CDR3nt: TGTGCCAGCAGGACCGGTAGGGAGGACACTGAAGCTTTCTTT
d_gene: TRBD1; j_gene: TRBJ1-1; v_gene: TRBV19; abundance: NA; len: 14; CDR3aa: CASREQGTYTEAFF; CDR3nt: TGTGCCAGTAGAGAACAGGGGACTTACACTGAAGCTTTCTTT
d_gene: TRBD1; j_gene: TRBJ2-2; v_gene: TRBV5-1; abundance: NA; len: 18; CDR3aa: CASSLFHNTGANTGELFF; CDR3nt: TGCGCCAGCAGCTTGTTTCACAATACAGGGGCGAACACCGGGGAGCTGTTTTTT
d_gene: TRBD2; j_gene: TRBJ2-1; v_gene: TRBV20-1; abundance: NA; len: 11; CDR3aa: CRTSGSFEQFF; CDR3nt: TGCAGGACTAGCGGGAGTTTTGAGCAGTTCTTC
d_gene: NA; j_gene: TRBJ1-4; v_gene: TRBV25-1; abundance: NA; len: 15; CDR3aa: CASSEWTNSNEKLFF; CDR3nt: TGTGCCAGCAGTGAATGGACAAATTCTAATGAAAAACTGTTTTTT
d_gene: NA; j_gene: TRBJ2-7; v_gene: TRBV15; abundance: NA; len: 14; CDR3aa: CATSRGRSGYEQYF; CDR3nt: TGTGCCACCAGCAGAGGCCGATCAGGCTACGAGCAGTACTTC
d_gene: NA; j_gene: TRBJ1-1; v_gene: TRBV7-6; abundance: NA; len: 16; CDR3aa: CASSSEAGVASTEAFF; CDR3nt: TGTGCCAGCAGCTCCGAGGCCGGTGTGGCGAGCACTGAAGCTTTCTTT
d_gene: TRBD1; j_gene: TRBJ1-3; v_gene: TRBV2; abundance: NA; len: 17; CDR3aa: CASSEVPGQTLGNTIYF; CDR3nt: TGTGCCAGCAGTGAAGTCCCGGGACAGACCCTGGGAAACACCATATATTTT
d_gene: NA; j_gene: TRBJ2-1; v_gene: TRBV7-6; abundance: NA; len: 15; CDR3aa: CASSLALASYNEQFF; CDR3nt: TGTGCCAGCAGCTTGGCGCTAGCCTCCTACAATGAGCAGTTCTTC
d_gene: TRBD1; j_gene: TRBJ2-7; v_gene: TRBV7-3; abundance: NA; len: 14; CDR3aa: CASSLKAGGREQYF; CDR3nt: TGTGCCAGCAGCTTAAAGGCAGGGGGCCGCGAGCAGTACTTC
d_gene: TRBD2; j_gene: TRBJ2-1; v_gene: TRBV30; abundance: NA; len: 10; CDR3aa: CAWSTGTRFF; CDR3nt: TGTGCCTGGAGTACCGGGACTAGGTTCTTC